This T cell receptor beta chain was observed in a study of T cell changes during pregnancy in multiple sclerosis. TCRdb's table, derived via immunoSEQ multiplex PCR, lists solely in-frame clones and lacks some. The table records 35,000 to 40,000 clones, roughly 94% of them present only once. There are 15 residues in the CDR3. Germline V gene sequence: CDR1 MNHEY, CDR2 SVGAGI. V lost 5 bases and J lost 2; bases outside the gene matches: 9. The receptor was isolated from a female donor with multiple sclerosis, enrolled in a pregnancy study. This chain connects TRBV6-5 to TRBJ2-7; 7 bases fit TRBD1. The sample here was CD4+ T cells from peripheral blood mononuclear cells, taken in the third trimester of pregnancy. The CDR3 loop reads CASSQTRDRTYEQYF. The CDR3 DNA sequence: TGTGCCAGCAGTCAAACGAGGGACAGAACCTACGAGCAGTACTTC.